These 5 T cell receptor beta chains share one sample of origin, sequenced in a study of OX40 agonist ivuxolimab in advanced cancers. Clones were sequenced by immunoSEQ multiplex PCR, and TCRdb holds only the in-frame ones, with some missing. Of roughly 27,000 clones listed, approximately 85% are singletons. The specimen comprised CD4+ or CD8+ T cells sorted from blood, sampled in a trial of the OX40 agonist ivuxolimab. These receptors came from an adult with an advanced solid tumor such as melanoma, head and neck, liver or kidney cancer.

A few counts support this clone. This rearrangement joins TRBV9 to TRBJ2-1; D is undetermined. The CDR3 has 14 residues. Per the germline V gene, CDR1 is SGDLS and CDR2 is YYNGEE. Trimming shortened V by 1 base and J by 5 bases, and 10 bases separated the two germline ends. This chain's CDR3 is CASSVSGADNEQFF. The CDR3 DNA sequence: TGTGCCAGCAGCGTATCCGGAGCCGACAATGAGCAGTTCTTC. The whole variable domain, filled in from reference TRBV9 and TRBJ2-1, reads DSGVTQTPKHLITATGQRVTLRCSPRSGDLSVYWYQQSLDQGLQFLIQYYNGEERAKGNILERFSAQQFPDLHSELNLSSLELGDSALYFCASSVSGADNEQFFGPGTRLTVL.

This sequence joins TRBV5-1 and TRBJ1-4, with 7 bases lining up with TRBD1. This CDR3 spans 14 amino acids. Germline CDR1 reads SGHRS; CDR2 reads YFSETQ. Trimming removed 4 bases from V and 4 bases from J; junction bases left unmatched: 4. The CDR3 spells CASSGQELNEKLFF. CDR3 bases: TGCGCCAGCAGCGGACAGGAGCTTAATGAAAAACTGTTTTTT.

V is TRBV2 and J is TRBJ2-7; possible D gene TRBD1, 5 bases. The V end was cut by 4 bases, the J end by 6 bases, with 7 bases between. This CDR3 has 11 residues. The germline gives CDR1 SNHLY, CDR2 FYNNEI. CDR3 loop: CASSAGFEQYF. The CDR3 DNA is TGTGCCAGCAGTGCAGGGTTCGAGCAGTACTTC.

The chain's CDR3 is CASSLKRFPNEQFF. In DNA, the CDR3 is TGTGCCAGCAGCTTAAAGCGGTTTCCAAATGAGCAGTTCTTC. The genes are TRBV7-6 and TRBJ2-1, with a possible D match to TRBD2 (5 bases). The germline CDR1 and CDR2 sequences are SGHVS and FNYEAQ. The CDR3 loop spans 14 amino acids. V lost 2 bases to trimming and J lost 7 bases, with 12 bases between them.

V usage is TRBV7-9 and J usage is TRBJ2-1; TRBD1 agrees at 9 bases. V gave up 0 bases and J gave up 4 bases; unmatched junction bases: 4. There are 16 residues in the CDR3. From germline, CDR1 is SEHNR and CDR2 FQNEAQ (reference sequence). The CDR3 nucleotides are TGTGCCAGCAGCTTAGCCGGGACAGGGAAATACAATGAGCAGTTCTTC. Translation: CASSLAGTGKYNEQFF. The full variable domain, completed using reference TRBV7-9 and TRBJ2-1, is DTGVSQNPRHKITKRGQNVTFRCDPISEHNRLYWYRQTLGQGPEFLTYFQNEAQLEKSRLLSDRFSAERPKGSFSTLEIQRTEQGDSAMYLCASSLAGTGKYNEQFFGPGTRLTVL.